Listed below are T cell receptor beta chains from one sample, sequenced in a study of T cells in Graves' hyperthyroidism and ophthalmopathy. Each CDR3 protein is one row after TCRdb ran MiXCR on the multiplex PCR reads. The table records more than 550,000 distinct CDR3 sequences, around 16% of them present only once. The sequencing input was blood. All receptors derive from a man in his fifties with Graves' hyperthyroidism. The CDR3 runs from the conserved cysteine through the conserved F or W.

V,J,CDR3
TRBV3-1,TRBJ2-1,CASSLGRSLSYNEQFF
TRBV27,TRBJ2-1,CASSAGLAGTYNEQFF
TRBV29-1,TRBJ1-2,CSVEEGLGGYGYTF
TRBV4-1,TRBJ2-6,CASSPIAGGISGANVLTF
TRBV28,TRBJ1-1,CASSTRGKWMNTEAFF
TRBV28,TRBJ1-2,CASSTTFLGAQFPYYGYTF
TRBV6-1,TRBJ2-3,CASSSTPLPSTDTQYF
TRBV9,TRBJ2-5,CASSVGVRQETQYF
TRBV11-2,TRBJ2-7,CASRRRSSNSYEQYF
TRBV24-1,TRBJ1-5,CAIGVGNQPQHF
TRBV20-1,TRBJ2-1,CSARDLAGGLYNEQFF
TRBV11-2,TRBJ2-3,CASSLGDWVSTDTQYF
TRBV7-9,TRBJ2-3,CASSLFLGAWTTSTDTQYF
TRBV30,TRBJ1-6,CAWGVKATNSPLHF
TRBV24-1,TRBJ1-5,CATSDLYRDHQPQHF
TRBV27,TRBJ2-7,CASSFRDRGGEQYF
TRBV19,TRBJ2-2,CASSAGQGENTGELFF
TRBV30,TRBJ2-7,CAWSLWWTGSYEQYF
TRBV12-3/TRBV12-4,TRBJ1-6,CASSLEEGANSPLHF
TRBV2,TRBJ2-6,CASSESQPGANVLTF
TRBV10-3,TRBJ2-5,CAISESGRANSQYF
TRBV10-2,TRBJ2-3,CASRVGAADTQYF
TRBV5-1,TRBJ1-2,CASSFDGTMVYGYTF
TRBV12-3/TRBV12-4,TRBJ2-1,CASSLFPGLSSYNEQFF
TRBV5-1,TRBJ2-5,CASSSGQGPWGTQYF
TRBV13,TRBJ1-1,CASSFGGAVNTEAFF
TRBV12-3/TRBV12-4,TRBJ2-5,CASSLRASWETQYF
TRBV18,TRBJ1-5,CASSPSVRSSNQPQHF
TRBV7-6,TRBJ2-4,CASSLGQGRTKNIQYF
TRBV20-1,TRBJ2-1,CSARDERSGNEQFF
TRBV30,TRBJ1-5,CAWSGRQGGNYRNQPQHF
TRBV12-3/TRBV12-4,TRBJ2-7,CASTSGSREQYF
TRBV30,TRBJ2-1,CASAGSSGRSEQFF
TRBV5-1,TRBJ2-3,CASSLGTNTDTQYF
TRBV28,TRBJ2-7,CASSFGGWHYEQYF
TRBV6-1,TRBJ1-1,CASSLAGTGVGNTEAFF
TRBV28,TRBJ2-7,CASSNRDLPYEQYF
TRBV7-2,TRBJ1-5,CASPEGGFCQPQHF
TRBV9,TRBJ1-1,CASTRRADSYNTEAFF
TRBV10-3,TRBJ1-1,CAISGTGDTEAFF
TRBV24-1,TRBJ2-2,CATSDFQIGELFF
TRBV27,TRBJ2-7,CASSPQGRAGRAYEQYF
TRBV2,TRBJ2-2,CASSLAWQGSTGELFF
TRBV28,TRBJ1-5,CASSFQEDRPQHF
TRBV28,TRBJ2-7,CASSFWTGSREQYF